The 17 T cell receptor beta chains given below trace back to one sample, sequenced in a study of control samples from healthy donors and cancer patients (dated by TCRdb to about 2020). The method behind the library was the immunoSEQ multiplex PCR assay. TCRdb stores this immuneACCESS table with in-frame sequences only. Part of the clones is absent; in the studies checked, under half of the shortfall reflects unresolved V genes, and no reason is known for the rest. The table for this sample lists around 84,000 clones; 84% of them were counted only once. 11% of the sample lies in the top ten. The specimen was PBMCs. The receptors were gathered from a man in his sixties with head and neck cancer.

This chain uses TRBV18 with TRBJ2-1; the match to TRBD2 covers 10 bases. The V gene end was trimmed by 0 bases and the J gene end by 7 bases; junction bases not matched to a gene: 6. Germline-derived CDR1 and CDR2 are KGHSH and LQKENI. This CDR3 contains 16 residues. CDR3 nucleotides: TGTGCCAGCTCACCACCGCAGGCTAGCGGGAGTAATGAGCAGTTCTTC. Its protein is CASSPPQASGSNEQFF.

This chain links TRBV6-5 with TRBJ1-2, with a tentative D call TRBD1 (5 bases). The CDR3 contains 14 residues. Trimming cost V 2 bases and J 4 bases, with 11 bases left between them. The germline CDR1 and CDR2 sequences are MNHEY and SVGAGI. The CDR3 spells CASSYGLQGYGYTF. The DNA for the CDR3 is TGTGCCAGCAGTTACGGTCTCCAGGGCTATGGCTACACCTTC.

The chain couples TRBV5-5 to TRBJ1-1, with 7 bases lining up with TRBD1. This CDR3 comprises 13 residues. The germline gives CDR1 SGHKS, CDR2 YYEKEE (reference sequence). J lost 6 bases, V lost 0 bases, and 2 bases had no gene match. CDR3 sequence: CASSLEGQPEAFF. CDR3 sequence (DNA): TGTGCCAGCAGCTTGGAGGGACAGCCTGAAGCTTTCTTT. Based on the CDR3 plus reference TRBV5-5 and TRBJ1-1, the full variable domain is DAGVTQSPTHLIKTRGQQVTLRCSPISGHKSVSWYQQVLGQGPQFIFQYYEKEERGRGNFPDRFSARQFPNYSSELNVNALLLGDSALYLCASSLEGQPEAFFGQGTRLTVV.

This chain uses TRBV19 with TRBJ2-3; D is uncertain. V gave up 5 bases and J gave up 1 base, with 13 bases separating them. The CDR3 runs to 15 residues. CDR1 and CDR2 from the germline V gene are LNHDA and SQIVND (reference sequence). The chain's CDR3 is CASSWIGLGTDTQYF. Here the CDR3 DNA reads TGTGCCAGTAGTTGGATCGGGCTAGGCACAGATACGCAGTATTTT.

DNA of the CDR3: TGTGCCACCAGCAGATTAGGTAGCCGCGGCAATGAGCAGTTCTTC. This translates into CATSRLGSRGNEQFF. J is TRBJ2-1 and V is TRBV15; D unclear. Trimming removed 2 bases from V and 6 bases from J, with 14 bases in between. The CDR3 consists of 15 residues. CDR1 is LNHNV and CDR2 is YYDKDF in the germline V gene (reference sequence). Supplemented by reference TRBV15 and TRBJ2-1, the full variable domain reads DAMVIQNPRYQVTQFGKPVTLSCSQTLNHNVMYWYQQKSSQAPKLLFHYYDKDFNNEADTPDNFQSRRPNTSFCFLDIRSPGLGDTAMYLCATSRLGSRGNEQFFGPGTRLTVL.

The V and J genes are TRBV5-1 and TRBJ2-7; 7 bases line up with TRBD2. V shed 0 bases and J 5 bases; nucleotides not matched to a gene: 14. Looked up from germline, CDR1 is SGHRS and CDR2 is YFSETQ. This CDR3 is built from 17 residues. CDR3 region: CASSLGLGGSAPHEQYF. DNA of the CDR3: TGCGCCAGCAGCTTGGGCCTCGGCGGGAGTGCCCCCCACGAGCAGTACTTC. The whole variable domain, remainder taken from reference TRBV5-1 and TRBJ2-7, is KAGVTQTPRYLIKTRGQQVTLSCSPISGHRSVSWYQQTPGQGLQFLFEYFSETQRNKGNFPGRFSGRQFSNSRSEMNVSTLELGDSALYLCASSLGLGGSAPHEQYFGPGTRLTVT.

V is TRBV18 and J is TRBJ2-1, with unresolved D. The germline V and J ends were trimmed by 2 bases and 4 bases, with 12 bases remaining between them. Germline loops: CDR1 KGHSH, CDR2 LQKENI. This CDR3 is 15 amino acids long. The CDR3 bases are TGTGCCAGCTCACCAAACCAGGCCGAGTACAATGAGCAGTTCTTC. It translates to CASSPNQAEYNEQFF.

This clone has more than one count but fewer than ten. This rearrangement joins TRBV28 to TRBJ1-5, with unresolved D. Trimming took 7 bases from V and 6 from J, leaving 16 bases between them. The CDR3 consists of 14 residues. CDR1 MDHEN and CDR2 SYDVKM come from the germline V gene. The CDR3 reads CASKLVGRFQPQHF. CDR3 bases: TGTGCCAGCAAGTTGGTGGGGAGGTTTCAGCCCCAGCATTTT.

Written as DNA, the CDR3 is TGTGCCAGCAGTTCCACCATGGGGACCTTAGCCAAAAACATTCAGTACTTC. This sequence encodes CASSSTMGTLAKNIQYF. The chain joins TRBV5-6 to TRBJ2-4, with D perhaps TRBD1 or TRBD2 (5 bases each). With 5 bases removed from V and 0 bases from J, the gap between germline ends came to 18 bases. The CDR3 runs 17 residues. CDR1 and CDR2 from the germline V gene are SGHDT and YYEEEE. Full variable domain (rest looked up from reference TRBV5-6 and TRBJ2-4): DAGVTQSPTHLIKTRGQQVTLRCSPKSGHDTVSWYQQALGQGPQFIFQYYEEEERQRGNFPDRFSGHQFPNYSSELNVNALLLGDSALYLCASSSTMGTLAKNIQYFGAGTRLSVL.

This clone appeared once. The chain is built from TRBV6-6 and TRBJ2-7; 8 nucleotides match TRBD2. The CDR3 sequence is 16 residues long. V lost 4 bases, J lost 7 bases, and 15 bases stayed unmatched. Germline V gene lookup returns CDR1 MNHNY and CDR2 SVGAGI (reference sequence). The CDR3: CASSSWDGSGGPEQYF. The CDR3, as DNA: TGTGCCAGCAGTTCTTGGGACGGAAGCGGGGGCCCGGAGCAGTACTTC.

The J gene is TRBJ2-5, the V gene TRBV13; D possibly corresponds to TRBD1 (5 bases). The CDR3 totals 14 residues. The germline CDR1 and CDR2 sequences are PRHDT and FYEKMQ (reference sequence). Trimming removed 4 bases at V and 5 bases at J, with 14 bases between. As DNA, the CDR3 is TGTGCCAGCAGCTCGTCAGGGAAGTCGGAGACCCAGTACTTC. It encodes CASSSSGKSETQYF.

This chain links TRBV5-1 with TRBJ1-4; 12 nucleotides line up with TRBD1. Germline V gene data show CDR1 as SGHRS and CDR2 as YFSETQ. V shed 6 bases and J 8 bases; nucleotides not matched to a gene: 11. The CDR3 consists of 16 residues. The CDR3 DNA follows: TGCGCCAGCACGGGACAGGGGGCGCGCGGAGAGGAAAAACTGTTTTTT. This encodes CASTGQGARGEEKLFF.

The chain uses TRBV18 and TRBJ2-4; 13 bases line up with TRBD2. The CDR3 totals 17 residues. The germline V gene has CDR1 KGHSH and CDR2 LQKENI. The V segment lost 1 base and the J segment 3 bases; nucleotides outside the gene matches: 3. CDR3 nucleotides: TGTGCCAGCTCACCACAACTAGCGGGAGGGGGCAAAAACATTCAGTACTTC. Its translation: CASSPQLAGGGKNIQYF.

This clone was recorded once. This CDR3 reads CASSKPQGRAEAFF. The CDR3 DNA reads as TGTGCCAGTAGTAAACCACAGGGTCGAGCTGAAGCTTTCTTT. The chain links TRBV19 to TRBJ1-1, with a possible D match to TRBD1 (6 bases). This CDR3 is built from 14 residues. Trimming took off 4 bases at V and 6 bases at J, with 15 bases between the two ends. CDR1 and CDR2 from the germline V gene are LNHDA and SQIVND (reference sequence).

The CDR3 spells CASSSGTGGFGNTIYF. The CDR3 nucleotides are TGTGCCAGCAGCTCCGGGACAGGGGGCTTTGGAAACACCATATATTTT. This chain connects TRBV5-4 to TRBJ1-3, with TRBD1 identical over 12 bases. The CDR3 covers 16 residues. The V gene's germline CDR1 is SGHNT and CDR2 YYREEE (reference sequence). After removal of 3 bases from V and 3 bases from J, the junction contained 4 bases not matched to a gene.

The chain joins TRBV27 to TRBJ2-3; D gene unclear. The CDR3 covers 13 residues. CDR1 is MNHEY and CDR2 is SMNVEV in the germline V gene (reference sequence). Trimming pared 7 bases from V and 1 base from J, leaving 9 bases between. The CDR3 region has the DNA TGTGCCAGCAACAACCGTGGCACAGATACGCAGTATTTT. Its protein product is CASNNRGTDTQYF.

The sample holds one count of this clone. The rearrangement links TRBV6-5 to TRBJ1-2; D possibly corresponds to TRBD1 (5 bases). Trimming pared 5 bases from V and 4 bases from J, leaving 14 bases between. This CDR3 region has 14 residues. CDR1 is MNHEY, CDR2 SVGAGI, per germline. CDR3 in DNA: TGTGCCAGCAGTCCATTGGACAAACTCTATGGCTACACCTTC. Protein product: CASSPLDKLYGYTF.